A single TCR beta chain is shown here with its context. The antigen is undetermined. The same CDR3 arises from other DNA sequences in this sample as well. The sample belongs to a study of T cell responses to AZD1222 COVID-19 vaccine. The protocol was immunoSEQ multiplex PCR, while the TCRdb copy is restricted to in-frame clones and leaves out a portion. The repertoire holds tens of thousands of clones, roughly nine tenths seen once, with 9.3% in the top ten. Investigators merged groups given second doses at roughly 4 or roughly 12 weeks. CDR1 and CDR2 from the germline V gene are SGHVS and FQNEAQ. This CDR3 spans 15 amino acids. V gave up 1 base and J gave up 5 bases, with 14 bases separating them. Whole-study findings and limits: Only six or seven AZD1222 recipients tested seropositive at baseline. Spike-specific TCR breadth and depth both grew after two AZD1222 doses. Donors, mostly white British, included more females; clonal diversity was possibly underestimated.

This rearrangement joins TRBV7-8 to TRBJ2-5; tentatively, D is TRBD1 (5 bases). This sample comprised peripheral blood, obtained 28 days after the second AZD1222 dose. The TCR comes from an adult who received the AZD1222 COVID-19 vaccine. The CDR3 nucleotides read TGTGCCAGCAGCTTAGGGGCAGGGCTGTGGGAGACCCAGTACTTC. It encodes CASSLGAGLWETQYF.